This passage covers 11 T cell receptor beta chains from one sample sequenced in a study of T cell repertoires in cytomegalovirus infection. TCRdb re-called the reads with MiXCR, one entry per CDR3 protein. The sample lists around 900,000 distinct CDR3 sequences; 31% were seen once. For these TCRs, the target antigens are not known. Sequencing was performed on cultured CD8+ T cells from PBMCs, taken from culture after CMV antigen stimulation. The receptor source for this set is a human donor in good health (CMV status not recorded). Some clones in this sample may be carry-over from other donors' samples.

This clonotype came up many times. This sequence joins TRBV28 and TRBJ2-7; no definite D call. Germline V gives CDR1 MDHEN, CDR2 SYDVKM. This CDR3 contains 15 residues. Trimming stripped 3 bases from V and 5 bases from J, with 17 bases between. DNA of the CDR3: TGTGCCAGCAGTTTTCCGGGCCTGGGCGTTCACGAGCAGTACGTC. Translating it yields CASSFPGLGVHEQYV.

Turning to this clonotype: One junction end disagrees with the germline gene, perhaps due to a read error. The rearrangement uses TRBV28 and TRBJ2-5; D is perhaps TRBD1 (6 bases). Germline CDR1 reads MDHEN; CDR2 reads SYDVKM. This CDR3 has 14 residues. CDR3 loop: CANSDRTIQETQYF. The CDR3 nucleotides read TGTGCCAACAGTGACAGGACGATCCAAGAGACCCAGTACTTC.

CDR3 residues: CASSAGQGSVYGYTF. As DNA, the CDR3 is TGTGCCAGCAGCGCGGGACAGGGTTCGGTCTATGGCTACACCTTC. This rearrangement joins TRBV9 to TRBJ1-2; TRBD1 aligns across 9 bases. Germline V gene lookup returns CDR1 SGDLS and CDR2 YYNGEE. V dropped 3 bases and J dropped 4; count of bases not matched to a gene: 7. This CDR3 comprises 15 residues.

This clonotype was observed a handful of times. CDR3 sequence reads: CASSPKAFGAFF. The CDR3 DNA reads TGTGCCAGCAGTCCCAAGGCCTTTGGCGCTTTCTTT. The chain joins TRBV6-6 to TRBJ1-1; D is undetermined. CDR3 length: 12 amino acids. Deletions cut 5 bases from V and 11 bases from J, with 15 bases between. Germline lookup yields CDR1 MNHNY and CDR2 SVGAGI (reference sequence).

This chain connects TRBV4-2 to TRBJ2-3; 11 bases fit TRBD2. The ends lost 0 bases at V and 1 base at J; junction bases unmatched: 9. Germline CDR1 reads LGHNA; CDR2 reads YNFKEQ. There are 19 residues in the CDR3. The CDR3 region is CASSQDVELAGERTDTQYF. As DNA, the CDR3 is TGTGCCAGCAGCCAAGATGTGGAACTAGCGGGAGAGCGCACAGATACGCAGTATTTT.

This clonotype was seen only a few times. This chain joins TRBV7-9 and TRBJ1-1; D is possibly TRBD1 (5 bases). Per germline, CDR1 SEHNR and CDR2 FQNEAQ (reference sequence). The CDR3 extends over 14 amino acids. Trimming removed 6 bases from V and 7 bases from J, with 18 bases in between. The CDR3: CASRQGMTAYEAFF. DNA of the CDR3: TGTGCCAGCAGACAAGGTATGACAGCCTATGAAGCTTTCTTT.

This clonotype was recorded a few times. J is TRBJ2-6 and V is TRBV2; D is unclear. The CDR3 has 13 residues. With 6 bases removed from V and 2 bases from J, the gap between germline ends came to 5 bases. The germline V gene encodes CDR1 SNHLY and CDR2 FYNNEI. The CDR3 DNA reads TGTGCCAGCAGAGCCCCTGGGGCCAACGTCCTGACTTTC. Amino acid sequence: CASRAPGANVLTF.

This clonotype was counted many times. The chain links TRBV7-2 to TRBJ2-3; D not resolved. Trimming left V 1 base short and J 3 bases short, with 11 bases between. CDR1 and CDR2 from the germline V gene are SGHTA and FQGNSA. This CDR3 comprises 15 residues. Here the CDR3 reads CASSLVGLRTDTQYF. CDR3 coding DNA: TGTGCCAGCAGCTTAGTAGGGTTGAGAACAGATACGCAGTATTTT.

The V and J genes are TRBV12-5 and TRBJ1-1; no firm D call. V lost 2 bases and J lost 7, with 11 bases in between. CDR1 and CDR2 (germline): LGHNT, FRNRAP. The CDR3 extends over 13 amino acids. CDR3 sequence (DNA): TGTGCTAGTGGTTTGCTGGAACAAGGTGAAGCTTTCTTT. Translation: CASGLLEQGEAFF.

This clonotype was observed at least ten times. The chain has TRBV7-8 and TRBJ1-2; 11 bases match TRBD1. The CDR3 is made up of 18 amino acids. The V gene's germline CDR1 is SGHVS and CDR2 FQNEAQ. Trimming at V came to 4 bases and at J to 6 bases, leaving 16 bases not matched to a gene. DNA for the CDR3: TGTGCCAGCAGCTGGACAGGGGGCGCCCCGGGTGGAAGGAATGGCTACACCTTC. It is translated as CASSWTGGAPGGRNGYTF.

This clonotype was seen a few times. J is TRBJ2-5 and V is TRBV5-5; D uncertain. CDR3 length: 14 residues. V dropped 3 bases and J dropped 1 base, with 10 bases sitting between them. Germline V CDR1 and CDR2: SGHKS, YYEKEE (reference sequence). The CDR3 coding sequence is TGTGCCAGCAGCTACCAACAGTTCCAAGAGACCCAGTACTTC. Its translation is CASSYQQFQETQYF.